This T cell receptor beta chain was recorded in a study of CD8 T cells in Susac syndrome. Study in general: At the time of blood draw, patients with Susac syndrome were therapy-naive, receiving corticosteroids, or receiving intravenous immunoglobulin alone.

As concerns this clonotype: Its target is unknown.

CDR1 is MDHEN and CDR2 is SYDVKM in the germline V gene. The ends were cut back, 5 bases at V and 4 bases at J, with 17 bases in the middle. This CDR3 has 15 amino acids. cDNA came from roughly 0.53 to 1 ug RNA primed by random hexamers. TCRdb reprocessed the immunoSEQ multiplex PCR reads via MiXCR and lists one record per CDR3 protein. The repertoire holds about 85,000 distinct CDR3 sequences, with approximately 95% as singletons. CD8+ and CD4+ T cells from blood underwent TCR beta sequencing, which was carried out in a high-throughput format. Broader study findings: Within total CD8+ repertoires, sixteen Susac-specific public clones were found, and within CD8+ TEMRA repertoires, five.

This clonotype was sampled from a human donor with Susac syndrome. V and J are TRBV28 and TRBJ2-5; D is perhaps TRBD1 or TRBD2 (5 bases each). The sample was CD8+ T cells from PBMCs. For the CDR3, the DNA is TGTGCCAGCAGTCTCCTAGCAGGGCCGTCAGAGACCCAGTACTTC. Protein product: CASSLLAGPSETQYF.